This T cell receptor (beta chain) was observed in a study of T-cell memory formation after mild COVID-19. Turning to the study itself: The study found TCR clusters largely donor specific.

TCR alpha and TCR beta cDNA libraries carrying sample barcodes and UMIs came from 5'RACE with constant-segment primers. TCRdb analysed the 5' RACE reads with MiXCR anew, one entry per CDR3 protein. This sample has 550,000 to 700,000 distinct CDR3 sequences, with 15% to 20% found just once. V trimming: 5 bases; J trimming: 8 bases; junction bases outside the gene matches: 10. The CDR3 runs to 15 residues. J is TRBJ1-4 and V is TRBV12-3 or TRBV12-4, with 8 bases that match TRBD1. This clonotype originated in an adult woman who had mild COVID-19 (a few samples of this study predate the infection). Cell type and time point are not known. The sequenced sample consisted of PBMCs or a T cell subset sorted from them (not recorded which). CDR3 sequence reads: CASSRSGQGTEKLFF. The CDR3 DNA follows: TGTGCCAGCAGTCGCTCCGGACAGGGAACGGAAAAACTGTTTTTT.